This T cell receptor (beta chain) was recorded in a study of shared clonotypes between healthy human individuals. Overall study results and limits: It was the non-shared clonotypes that had lower generation probabilities than clonotypes shared by all four donors.

Assay: immunoSEQ multiplex PCR; the TCRdb copy retains only in-frame clones and omits some. This table holds about 1 million clones, 65% to 75% found once. Remarks on this clone: Antigen specificity is unknown.

The CDR3 length is 15 residues. The germline V and J ends were trimmed by 2 bases and 2 bases, with 11 bases remaining between them. Germline loops: CDR1 KGHSH, CDR2 LQKENI. The receptor was derived from a man in his late teens or twenties in good health. V gene TRBV18 combines with J gene TRBJ2-3; D gene uncertain. Sequencing input: memory CD4+ T cells sorted from blood. Subset indicated: CD45RA-negative fraction. CDR3 region: CASSPIGANTDTQYF. Here the CDR3 DNA reads TGTGCCAGCTCACCAATCGGAGCGAACACAGATACGCAGTATTTT.